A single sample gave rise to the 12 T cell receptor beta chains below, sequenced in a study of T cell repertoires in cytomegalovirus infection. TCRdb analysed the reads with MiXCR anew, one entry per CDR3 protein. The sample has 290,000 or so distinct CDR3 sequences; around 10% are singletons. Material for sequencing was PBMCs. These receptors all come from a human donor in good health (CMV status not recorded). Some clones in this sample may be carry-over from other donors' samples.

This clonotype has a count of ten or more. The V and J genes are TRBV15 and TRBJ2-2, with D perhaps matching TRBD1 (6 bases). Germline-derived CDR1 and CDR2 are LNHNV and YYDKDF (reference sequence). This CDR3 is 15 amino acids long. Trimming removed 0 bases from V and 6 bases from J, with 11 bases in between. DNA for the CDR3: TGTGCCACCAGCAGAGATCACAGGGTCGCCGGGGAGCTGTTTTTT. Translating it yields CATSRDHRVAGELFF.

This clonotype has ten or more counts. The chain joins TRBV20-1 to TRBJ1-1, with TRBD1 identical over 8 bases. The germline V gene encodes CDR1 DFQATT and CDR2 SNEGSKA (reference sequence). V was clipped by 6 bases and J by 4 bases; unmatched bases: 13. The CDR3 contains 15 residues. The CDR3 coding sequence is TGCAGTGCCGACAGCTGGACAGGGACGTTCACTGAAGCTTTCTTT. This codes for CSADSWTGTFTEAFF.

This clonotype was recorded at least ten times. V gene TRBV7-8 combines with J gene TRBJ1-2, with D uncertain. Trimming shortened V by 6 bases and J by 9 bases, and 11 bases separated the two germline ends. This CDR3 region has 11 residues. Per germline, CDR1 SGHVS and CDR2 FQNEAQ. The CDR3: CASREYGRYTF. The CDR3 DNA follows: TGTGCCAGCAGGGAATATGGTCGCTACACCTTC.

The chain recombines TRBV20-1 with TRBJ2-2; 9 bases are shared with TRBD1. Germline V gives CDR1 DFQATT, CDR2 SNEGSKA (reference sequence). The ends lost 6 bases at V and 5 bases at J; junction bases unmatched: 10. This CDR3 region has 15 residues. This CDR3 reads CSAPNRGRRTGELFF. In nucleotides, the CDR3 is TGCAGTGCACCAAACAGGGGGCGCCGGACCGGGGAGCTGTTTTTT.

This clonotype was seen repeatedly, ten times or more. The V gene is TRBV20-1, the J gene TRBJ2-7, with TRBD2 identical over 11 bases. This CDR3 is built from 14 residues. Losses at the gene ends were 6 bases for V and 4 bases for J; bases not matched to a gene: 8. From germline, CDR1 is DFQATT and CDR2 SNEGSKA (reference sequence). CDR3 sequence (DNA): TGCAGTGCCGCCGGGACTAGCGGCCTTTACGAGCAGTACGTC. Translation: CSAAGTSGLYEQYV.

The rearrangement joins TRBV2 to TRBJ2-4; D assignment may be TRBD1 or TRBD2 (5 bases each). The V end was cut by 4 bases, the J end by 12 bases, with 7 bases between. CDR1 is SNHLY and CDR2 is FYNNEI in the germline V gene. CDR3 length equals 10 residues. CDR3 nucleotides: TGTGCCAGCAGTGGTGGGGGTCAGTACTTC. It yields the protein CASSGGGQYF.

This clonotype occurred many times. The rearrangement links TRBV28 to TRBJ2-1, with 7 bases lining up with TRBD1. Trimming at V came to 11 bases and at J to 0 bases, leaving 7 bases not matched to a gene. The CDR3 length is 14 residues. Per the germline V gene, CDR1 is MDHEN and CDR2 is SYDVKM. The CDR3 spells CALARGPSYNEQFF. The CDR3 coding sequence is TGTGCCTTGGCGAGGGGGCCCTCCTACAATGAGCAGTTCTTC.

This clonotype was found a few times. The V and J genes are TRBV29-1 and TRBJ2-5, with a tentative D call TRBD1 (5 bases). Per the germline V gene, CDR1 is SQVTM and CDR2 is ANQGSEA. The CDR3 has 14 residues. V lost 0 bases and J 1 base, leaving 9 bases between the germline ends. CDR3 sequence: CSVEDLDSQETQYF. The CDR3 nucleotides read TGCAGCGTTGAAGATCTCGACAGCCAAGAGACCCAGTACTTC.

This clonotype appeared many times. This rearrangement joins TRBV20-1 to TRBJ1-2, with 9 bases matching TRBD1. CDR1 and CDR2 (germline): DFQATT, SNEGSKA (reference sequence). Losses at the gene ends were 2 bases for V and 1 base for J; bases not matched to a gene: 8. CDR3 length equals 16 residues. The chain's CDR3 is CSARTQGATLNYGYTF. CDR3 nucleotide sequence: TGCAGTGCTAGAACACAGGGGGCAACACTTAACTATGGCTACACCTTC.

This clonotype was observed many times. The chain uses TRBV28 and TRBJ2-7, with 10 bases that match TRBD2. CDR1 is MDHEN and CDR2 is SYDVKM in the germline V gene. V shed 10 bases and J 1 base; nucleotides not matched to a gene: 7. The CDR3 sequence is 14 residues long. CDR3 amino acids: CANHGLAVSYEQYV. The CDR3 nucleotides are TGTGCCAACCATGGACTAGCGGTTTCCTACGAGCAGTACGTC.

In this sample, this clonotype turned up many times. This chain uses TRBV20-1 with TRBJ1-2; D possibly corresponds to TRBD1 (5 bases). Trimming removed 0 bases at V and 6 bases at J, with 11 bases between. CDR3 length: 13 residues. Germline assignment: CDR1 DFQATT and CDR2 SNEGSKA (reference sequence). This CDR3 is CSAREVKGDGYTF. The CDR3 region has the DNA TGCAGTGCTAGAGAGGTCAAAGGGGATGGCTACACCTTC.

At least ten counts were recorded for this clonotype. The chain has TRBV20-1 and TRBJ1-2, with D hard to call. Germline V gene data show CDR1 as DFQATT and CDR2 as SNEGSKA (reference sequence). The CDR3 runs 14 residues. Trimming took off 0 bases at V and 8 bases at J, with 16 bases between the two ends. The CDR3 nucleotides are TGCAGTGCTAGAGATCAAGTAGGGAATAGAGGCTACACCTTC. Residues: CSARDQVGNRGYTF.